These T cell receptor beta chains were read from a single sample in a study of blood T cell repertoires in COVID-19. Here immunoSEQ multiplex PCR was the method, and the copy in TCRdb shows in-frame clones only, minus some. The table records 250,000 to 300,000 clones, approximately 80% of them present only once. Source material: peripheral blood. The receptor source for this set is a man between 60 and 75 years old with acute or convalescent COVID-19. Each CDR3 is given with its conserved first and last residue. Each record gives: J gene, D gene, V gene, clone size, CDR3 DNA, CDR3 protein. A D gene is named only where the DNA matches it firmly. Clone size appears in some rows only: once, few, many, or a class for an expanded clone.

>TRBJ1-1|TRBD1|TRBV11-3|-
TGTGCCAGCAGCTTAGTAGAATCAGGGGGCGTTTTCACTGAAGCTTTCTTT
CASSLVESGGVFTEAFF
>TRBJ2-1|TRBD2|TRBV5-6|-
TGTGCCAGCAGCCCCCGTATACTAGCGGGTTTTTACTCCTACAATGAGCAGTTCTTC
CASSPRILAGFYSYNEQFF
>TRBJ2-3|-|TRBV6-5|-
TGTGCCAGCAGTTACAAACAGTCACGAGCAGATACGCAGTATTTT
CASSYKQSRADTQYF
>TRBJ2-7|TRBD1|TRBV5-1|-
TGCGCCAGCAGCTTGGGACAGGGCCCCTACGAGCAGTACTTC
CASSLGQGPYEQYF
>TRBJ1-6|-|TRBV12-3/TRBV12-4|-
TGTGCCAGCAGTCTCGCGACAGATTCACCCCTCCACTTT
CASSLATDSPLHF
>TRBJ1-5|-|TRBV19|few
TGTGCCAGTAGTATAGTCGGTAATCAGCCCCAGCATTTT
CASSIVGNQPQHF
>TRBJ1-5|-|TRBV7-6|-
TGTGCCAGCAGCTTAGCGGAGGGAAGCAATCAGCCCCAGCATTTT
CASSLAEGSNQPQHF
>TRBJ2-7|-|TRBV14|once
TGTGCCAGCAGCCAAGGGGCGCGCACCTACGAGCAGTACTTC
CASSQGARTYEQYF
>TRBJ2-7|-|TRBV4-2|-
TGTGCCAGCAGCCAAGGCGGGTCCTACGAGCAGTACTTC
CASSQGGSYEQYF
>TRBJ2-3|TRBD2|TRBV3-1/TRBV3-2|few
TGTGCCAGCAGCCAAGCGGGGGGAGATACGCAGTATTTT
CASSQAGGDTQYF
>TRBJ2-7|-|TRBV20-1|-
TGCAGTGCTAGACGCGGAAACGAGCAGTACTTC
CSARRGNEQYF
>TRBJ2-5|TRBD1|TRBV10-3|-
TGTGCCATCAGATCAGACAGGGAAGAGACCCAGTACTTC
CAIRSDREETQYF
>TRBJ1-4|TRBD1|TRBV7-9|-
TGTGCCAGCAGCTTAGGAGACAGGGTTGAAAAACTGTTTTTT
CASSLGDRVEKLFF
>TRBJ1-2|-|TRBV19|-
TGTGCCAGTAGTAACGCACTGTACTCCTATGGCTACACCTTC
CASSNALYSYGYTF
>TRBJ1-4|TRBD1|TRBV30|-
TGTGCCTGGGGGACAGGTGAATTAAAACTGTTTTTT
CAWGTGELKLFF
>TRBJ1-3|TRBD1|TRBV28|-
TGTGCCAGCAGGATGACAGGGCTCTCTGGAAACACCATATATTTT
CASRMTGLSGNTIYF
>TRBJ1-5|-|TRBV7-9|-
TGTGCCAGCAGCCAGACTGATAGCAATCAGCCCCAGCATTTT
CASSQTDSNQPQHF
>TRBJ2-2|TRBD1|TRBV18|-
TGTGCCAGCTCCCGGGATCTGACAGGGCCGGCTTCTTCGCGCGCCGGGGAGCTGTTTTTT
CASSRDLTGPASSRAGELFF